These T cell receptor beta chains were read from a single sample in a study of blood T cells in healthy people across ages. MiXCR, applied by TCRdb to the 5' RACE reads, yields one record per CDR3 protein. The data contain around 990,000 distinct CDR3 sequences, around 27% of them singletons. These sequences were also reported in another study, on T cells of mothers and their children.

The sample consisted of blood. The source is a girl aged 2 to 9 in good health. Both conserved end residues are part of each CDR3. D genes are given only for firm matches. Expanded clones get a size class; other rows say once, few or many, or leave the size out.

V gene	D gene	J gene	CDR3 length	clone size	CDR3 DNA	CDR3 protein
TRBV15	TRBD1	TRBJ2-7	15	few	TGTGCCACCAGCAGAGCTCAGGGGGCCCTTTACGAGCAGTACTTC	CATSRAQGALYEQYF
TRBV5-1	-	TRBJ2-5	11	-	TGCGCCAGCAGCTTGGCAGGGTTTTGGTACTTC	CASSLAGFWYF
TRBV5-6	-	TRBJ2-2	13	few	TGTGCCAGCAGCCCGACACGGGCCGGGGAGCTGTTTTTT	CASSPTRAGELFF
TRBV10-2	-	TRBJ2-5	18	-	TGCGCCAGCAGTTCCCCGCGGGGAGGGGGAAAGTACCAAGAGACCCAGTACTTC	CASSSPRGGGKYQETQYF
TRBV7-2	-	TRBJ1-2	14	-	TGTGCCAGCAGCATCAGCCCGGACTTCCCTGGCTACACCTTC	CASSISPDFPGYTF
TRBV7-9	-	TRBJ2-4	14	-	TGTGCCAGCAGCTTAGCACAGGGAAAAAACATTCAGTACTTC	CASSLAQGKNIQYF
TRBV20-1	TRBD1	TRBJ1-5	16	few	TGCAGTGCTAGCTTTTTGGGACAGGGAATAAATCAGCCCCAGCATTTT	CSASFLGQGINQPQHF
TRBV15	TRBD2	TRBJ2-4	16	-	TGTGCCACCAGCAGAGAGCCTAGCGGGTTTAAAAACATTCAGTACTTC	CATSREPSGFKNIQYF
TRBV29-1	TRBD1	TRBJ2-7	13	-	TGCAGCGTTGGTCCAGGGGGCATCTACGAGCAGTACTTC	CSVGPGGIYEQYF
TRBV19	TRBD2	TRBJ2-1	16	-	TGTGCCAGTAGTACCTCGGGACTAGCGGGGGTAGTGGAGCAGTTCTTC	CASSTSGLAGVVEQFF
TRBV6-1	-	TRBJ1-3	13	few	TGTGCCAGCAGTGAAGAAGAGGTGGACACCATATATTTT	CASSEEEVDTIYF
TRBV5-1	-	TRBJ1-2	16	few	TGCGCCAGCAGCTCGGCCCTGGACGGACCTAACTATGGCTACACCTTC	CASSSALDGPNYGYTF
TRBV7-9	-	TRBJ1-5	15	-	TGTGCCAGCAGCTTAGGGACAGATAAGAATCAGCCCCAGCATTTT	CASSLGTDKNQPQHF
TRBV5-1	-	TRBJ1-1	15	-	TGCGCCAGCAGCTTTACAGGGTACGGGCTTGCTGAAGCTTTCTTT	CASSFTGYGLAEAFF
TRBV6-1	TRBD1	TRBJ1-1	12	-	TGTGCCACCAGGGGGATGAACACTGAAGCTTTCTTT	CATRGMNTEAFF
TRBV4-1	-	TRBJ2-4	15	few	TGCGCCAGCAGCCAAGTAGGGAGCACCAAAAACATTCAGTACTTC	CASSQVGSTKNIQYF
TRBV7-9	TRBD1	TRBJ1-4	17	-	TGTGCCAGCAGCTTTAACAGGGGTGGGGCAACTAATGAAAAACTGTTTTTT	CASSFNRGGATNEKLFF
TRBV29-1	TRBD1	TRBJ2-7	14	-	TGCAGCGTTTGGGGCGGGGACAGGGCCTACGAGCAGTACTTC	CSVWGGDRAYEQYF
TRBV2	-	TRBJ2-5	12	few	TGTGCCAGCGTGGGGGTCAGGGAGACCCAGTACTTC	CASVGVRETQYF
TRBV12-3/TRBV12-4	TRBD1	TRBJ2-1	15	-	TGTGCCAGCAGTATACCGGGACAGGGACTAAATGAGCAGTTCTTC	CASSIPGQGLNEQFF
TRBV7-9	TRBD1	TRBJ2-5	14	many	TGTGCCAGCTCCTCGGACAGGGGCCAAGAGACCCAGTACTTC	CASSSDRGQETQYF
TRBV11-1	-	TRBJ1-1	20	-	TGTGCCAGCAGCATGGATTGGAGGCGAGGGGCGATAAAAATTTCGGCTGAAGCTTTCTTT	CASSMDWRRGAIKISAEAFF
TRBV29-1	TRBD2	TRBJ2-7	18	few	TGCAGCGTAGACAGAGAGGGACTAGCGGGAGGTACTGCCTACGAGCAGTACTTC	CSVDREGLAGGTAYEQYF
TRBV6-2/TRBV6-3	-	TRBJ1-5	14	few	TGTGCCAGCAGTTCCGCCCAGGAGGAACAGCCCCAGCATTTT	CASSSAQEEQPQHF
TRBV27	-	TRBJ1-2	11	-	TGTGCCAGCTCGGGTCCCCTTGGCTACACCTTC	CASSGPLGYTF
TRBV15	-	TRBJ2-1	13	-	TGTGCCACCGCGACAGGGGAGGGAAATGAGCAGTTCTTC	CATATGEGNEQFF
TRBV27	-	TRBJ1-2	13	-	TGTGCCAGCAGTCCTAACCGGATCTATGGCTACACCTTC	CASSPNRIYGYTF
TRBV7-6	TRBD2	TRBJ2-5	15	-	TGTGCCAGCAGCTTAGCGGGACTAGCGGGGGAGACCCAGTACTTC	CASSLAGLAGETQYF
TRBV24-1	TRBD2	TRBJ2-3	14	few	TGTGCCACCAGTGATTTACTAGCGGGAGCCACGCAGTATTTT	CATSDLLAGATQYF
TRBV20-1	-	TRBJ1-5	14	-	TGCAGTGCTTCCCGACCTGGGGGATATCAGCCCCAGCATTTT	CSASRPGGYQPQHF
TRBV13	-	TRBJ2-2	17	-	TGTGCCAGCAGCTTAGTGGCAGGGATGTCGTCGACCGGGGAGCTGTTTTTT	CASSLVAGMSSTGELFF
TRBV7-6	-	TRBJ2-5	13	-	TGTGCCAGCAGCTCCCCTATGGAAGAGACCCAGTACTTC	CASSSPMEETQYF
TRBV4-3	-	TRBJ2-1	14	few	TGCGCCAGCAGCCAAGATACCTACCGAAATGAGCAGTTCTTC	CASSQDTYRNEQFF
TRBV15	-	TRBJ1-2	15	-	TGTGCCACCAGCAGAGCGGCAGGAGCTAACTATGGCTACACCTTC	CATSRAAGANYGYTF
TRBV5-6	-	TRBJ2-5	18	-	TGTGCCAGCAGCTTGGGCTTGTTCCAGGGCGAATACCAAGAGACCCAGTACTTC	CASSLGLFQGEYQETQYF
TRBV20-1	-	TRBJ1-2	12	few	TGCAGTCTGGGGACGGGTAACTATGGCTACACCTTC	CSLGTGNYGYTF